This is a list of T cell receptor beta chains from one sample in a study of blood T cell repertoires in COVID-19. Sequencing used immunoSEQ multiplex PCR; TCRdb keeps in-frame clones, though not all of them. Of 300,000 to 450,000 clones listed, 85% are singletons. The material sequenced was peripheral blood. These receptors were taken from a woman between 18 and 29 years old with acute or convalescent COVID-19. The CDR3 runs from the conserved cysteine through the conserved F or W. A D gene is named only where the DNA matches it firmly. A clone size is listed for some rows: how often the clone was seen (once, few, many), or a class if it is expanded.

size	D	V	J	DNA	CDR3
-	TRBD1	TRBV5-8	TRBJ1-4	TGTGCCAGCAGCCCGAAGGGGGCGCTTACTAATGAAAAACTGTTTTTT	CASSPKGALTNEKLFF
once	TRBD1	TRBV6-5	TRBJ1-1	TGTGCCAGCAGAGTACAGGGGATGAACACTGAAGCTTTCTTT	CASRVQGMNTEAFF
-	-	TRBV27	TRBJ1-1	TGTGCCAGCAGTTTATCGGCGGGGAACACTGAAGCTTTCTTT	CASSLSAGNTEAFF
-	-	TRBV7-2	TRBJ1-5	TGTGCCAGCAGCTTAGCGCAGGGCTTAAATCAGCCCCAGCATTTT	CASSLAQGLNQPQHF
-	-	TRBV6-1	TRBJ2-6	TGTGCCAGCAGTGGAAAGGAGGGAAACTCTGGGGCCAACGTCCTGACTTTC	CASSGKEGNSGANVLTF
-	-	TRBV5-6	TRBJ1-6	TGTGCCAGCAGCTTGGGGTCAGGGGCTAGCTCACCCCTCCACTTT	CASSLGSGASSPLHF
-	-	TRBV6-2/TRBV6-3	TRBJ1-2	TGTGCCAGCAGTTACCCAACTAACTATGGCTACACCTTC	CASSYPTNYGYTF
-	-	TRBV27	TRBJ1-1	TGTGCCAGCAGTTTATCGGGCAGGACTGAAGCTTTCTTT	CASSLSGRTEAFF
-	-	TRBV18	TRBJ1-2	TGTGCCAGCTCACCACAGGCAGGGGCTAACTATGGCTACACCTTC	CASSPQAGANYGYTF
once	TRBD2	TRBV6-5	TRBJ2-3	TGTGCCAGCAGTTACTCACAGCGGGGGGGCACAGATACGCAGTATTTT	CASSYSQRGGTDTQYF
-	-	TRBV11-2	TRBJ1-1	TGTGCCAGCAGCTTACTCTCAGGGATGATGAACACTGAAGCTTTCTTT	CASSLLSGMMNTEAFF
-	-	TRBV18	TRBJ2-3	TGTGCCAGCTCATCCCTAGGAGGCCTGACAGATACGCAGTATTTT	CASSSLGGLTDTQYF
-	-	TRBV27	TRBJ2-7	TGTGCCAGCAGTTTATCTGAGGGATCCTACGAGCAGTACTTC	CASSLSEGSYEQYF
-	TRBD1	TRBV2	TRBJ1-5	TGTGCCAGCAGTGTCGACAGGGGCAGTCAGCCCCAGCATTTT	CASSVDRGSQPQHF
-	TRBD1	TRBV6-5	TRBJ1-2	TGTGCCAGCATCCCCAGGGACAGGGGAGACTATGGCTACACCTTC	CASIPRDRGDYGYTF
-	-	TRBV29-1	TRBJ1-1	TGCAGCGCTAGACCGGAAGGGGTATACACTGAAGCTTTCTTT	CSARPEGVYTEAFF